The entry that follows covers one T cell receptor beta chain sequence. The data originate from a study of blood T cell repertoires in COVID-19. Profiled with immunoSEQ multiplex PCR; TCRdb holds only in-frame clones, not every one. The sample has about 390,000 clones, more than 75% seen once. Germline values: CDR1 SGHDT, CDR2 YYEEEE. CDR3 length: 14 residues. Trimming left V 8 bases short and J 0 bases short, with 15 bases between. The rearrangement links TRBV5-6 to TRBJ2-7; possible D gene TRBD2, 6 bases. The sequenced sample consisted of PBMCs or T cells enriched from blood (not recorded which). This receptor was taken from a woman between 50 and 59 years old who had recovered from COVID-19. As DNA, the CDR3 is TGTGCCAGTTACCTTGGGGGGAGCTCCTACGAGCAGTACTTC. It specifies CASYLGGSSYEQYF.